The clone carrying this T cell receptor beta chain was seen only a few times. Per the study methods: Amplification of reference gene primers provided the estimated nucleated cell counts. The method was immunoSEQ multiplex PCR; TCRdb's version includes in-frame clones alone and lacks a portion of them. V and J calls and clone size are as listed in that table; D and trimming were resolved from the DNA. This sample has fewer than 200,000 clones, with approximately 78% found just once. Recruitment covered over 20 US areas and drew participants whose ages spanned roughly 18 to 100 years. Researchers sorted participants into cohorts using their self-reported clinical history. The data derive from a study of blood T cell repertoires in COVID-19. The wider study: Samples representing acute and convalescent COVID-19 were sourced from the United States, Italy and Spain.

The CDR3 runs 14 residues. Germline loops: CDR1 MNHEY, CDR2 SVGAGI. Trimming stripped 0 bases from V and 8 bases from J, with 10 bases between. The TCR was taken from a woman in her forties or fifties who had recovered from COVID-19. The rearrangement links TRBV6-5 to TRBJ1-4; D might be TRBD1 (6 bases). The sample comprised PBMCs or T cells enriched from blood (not recorded which). The chain's CDR3 is CASSYSGAKEKLFF. CDR3 DNA sequence: TGTGCCAGCAGTTACTCGGGGGCCAAGGAAAAACTGTTTTTT.